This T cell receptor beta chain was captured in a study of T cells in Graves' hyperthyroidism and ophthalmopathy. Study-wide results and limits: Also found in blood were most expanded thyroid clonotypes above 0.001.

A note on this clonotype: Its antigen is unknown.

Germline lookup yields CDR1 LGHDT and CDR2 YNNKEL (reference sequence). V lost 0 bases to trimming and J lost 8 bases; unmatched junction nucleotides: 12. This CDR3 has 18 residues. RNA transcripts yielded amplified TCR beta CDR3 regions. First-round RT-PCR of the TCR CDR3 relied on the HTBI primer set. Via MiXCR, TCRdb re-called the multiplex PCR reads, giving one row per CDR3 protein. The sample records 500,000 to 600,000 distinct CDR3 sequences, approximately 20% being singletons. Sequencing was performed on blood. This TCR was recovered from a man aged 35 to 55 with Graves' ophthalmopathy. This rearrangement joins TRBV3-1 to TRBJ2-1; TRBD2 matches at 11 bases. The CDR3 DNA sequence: TGTGCCAGCAGCCAAGAGGGGGGCTATAGCGGGAGGGCAGATGAGCAGTTCTTC. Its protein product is CASSQEGGYSGRADEQFF.